The clone carrying this TCR beta chain occurred once. The CDR3 runs 15 residues. V lost 5 bases and J lost 5; bases outside the gene matches: 10. Germline V gives CDR1 LGHDT, CDR2 YNNKEL (reference sequence). This sample stems from a study of blood T cell repertoires in COVID-19. On the study more broadly: The United States, Italy and Spain were the sources of the acute and convalescent COVID-19 samples. Nucleic acid was either cDNA or gDNA, and it came from T cells, B-cell-depleted T cells, or PBMCs.

In the original workflow: Amplified reference gene primers provided the basis for estimating nucleated cell counts. The table came from immunoSEQ multiplex PCR; TCRdb's copy has only in-frame clones and leaves some out. V, J and clone size derive from that table, while D and trimming were established from the DNA sequence. The sample includes about 190,000 clones, 70% to 90% seen only once; the top ten take approximately 4.4%. Source material: peripheral blood. This sequence was found in a human donor in a cohort sampled during active COVID-19. The chain links TRBV3-1 (or the pseudogene TRBV3-2) to TRBJ2-5, with 8 nucleotides matching TRBD1. The CDR3 nucleotides are TGTGCCAGCAGCGGTCACAGGGGGTCGGGGGAGACCCAGTACTTC. This translates into CASSGHRGSGETQYF.